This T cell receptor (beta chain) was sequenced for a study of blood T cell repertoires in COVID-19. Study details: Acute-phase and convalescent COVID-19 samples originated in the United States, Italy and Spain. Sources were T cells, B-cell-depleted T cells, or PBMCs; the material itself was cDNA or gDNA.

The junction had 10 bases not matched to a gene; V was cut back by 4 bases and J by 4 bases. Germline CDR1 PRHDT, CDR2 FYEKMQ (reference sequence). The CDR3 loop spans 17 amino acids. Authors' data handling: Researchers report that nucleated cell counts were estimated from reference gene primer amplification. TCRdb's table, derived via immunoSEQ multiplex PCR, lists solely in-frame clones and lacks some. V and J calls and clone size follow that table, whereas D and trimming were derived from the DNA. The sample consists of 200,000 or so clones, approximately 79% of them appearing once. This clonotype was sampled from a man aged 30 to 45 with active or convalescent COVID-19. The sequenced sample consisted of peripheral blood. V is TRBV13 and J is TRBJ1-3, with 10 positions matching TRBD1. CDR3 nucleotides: TGTGCCAGCAGCTACCAAAGGGACAGGGGTACCGGAAACACCATATATTTT. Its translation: CASSYQRDRGTGNTIYF.